The next 10 T cell receptor beta chains were all read from a single sample in a study of blood T cell repertoires in COVID-19. The data were produced by immunoSEQ multiplex PCR, yet TCRdb's version contains in-frame clones alone and is incomplete. The sample holds approximately 250,000 clones, about 87% seen once. The sequencing input was peripheral blood. The receptors come from a woman in her seventies with COVID-19, enrolled during active disease.

The rearrangement links TRBV10-3 to TRBJ1-5; D is uncertain. V was trimmed by 8 bases and J by 4 bases, leaving 15 bases between them. Germline loops: CDR1 ENHRY, CDR2 SYGVKD. This CDR3 comprises 14 residues. The CDR3 here is CAIATGVRNQPQHF. CDR3 nucleotide sequence: TGTGCCATCGCTACCGGGGTTAGAAATCAGCCCCAGCATTTT.

The V gene is TRBV11-3, the J gene TRBJ2-7; 7 bases are shared with TRBD1. The CDR3 extends over 13 amino acids. Trimming cost V 5 bases and J 3 bases; bases outside gene matches: 4. Germline CDR1 and CDR2: SGHNT and YENEEA. CDR3 nucleotide sequence: TGTGCCAGCAGCAACCGGGACAGCTACGAGCAGTACTTC. Protein sequence: CASSNRDSYEQYF.

This chain's CDR3 is CASSLVVASSYNSPLHF. The CDR3 nucleotides are TGTGCCAGCAGCTTAGTAGTAGCGAGCTCCTATAATTCACCCCTCCACTTT. The chain carries TRBV11-2 and TRBJ1-6; no clear D. The V gene lost 1 base and the J gene lost 0 bases, with 10 bases spanning the gap. The CDR3 is 17 amino acids. CDR1 and CDR2 (germline): SGHAT, FQNNGV. Combining the CDR3 with reference TRBV11-2 and TRBJ1-6 gives the whole variable domain EAGVAQSPRYKIIEKRQSVAFWCNPISGHATLYWYQQILGQGPKLLIQFQNNGVVDDSQLPKDRFSAERLKGVDSTLKIQPAKLEDSAVYLCASSLVVASSYNSPLHFGNGTRLTVT.

This chain joins TRBV9 and TRBJ1-3; D perhaps matches TRBD1 (6 bases). This CDR3 has 14 amino acids. The germline V gene has CDR1 SGDLS and CDR2 YYNGEE. With 4 bases removed from V and 2 bases from J, the gap between germline ends came to 10 bases. CDR3 residues: CASSLQGAGNTIYF. The CDR3 DNA reads TGTGCCAGCAGCCTACAGGGTGCTGGAAACACCATATATTTT.

The rearrangement uses TRBV5-5 and TRBJ2-7; TRBD1 aligns across 7 bases. CDR1 SGHKS and CDR2 YYEKEE come from the germline V gene (reference sequence). The trim removed 3 bases at V and 2 bases at J, leaving 5 bases unmatched. The CDR3 length is 14 residues. The CDR3 DNA is TGTGCCAGCAGCTCGGGACAGCGAACCTACGAGCAGTACTTC. Translated: CASSSGQRTYEQYF.

The rearrangement joins TRBV28 to TRBJ1-2, with 9 bases aligning to TRBD1. The CDR3 sequence is 13 residues long. Losses at the gene ends were 6 bases for V and 4 bases for J; bases not matched to a gene: 3. Germline V CDR1 and CDR2: MDHEN, SYDVKM. The CDR3 sequence is CASRGQGSYGYTF. The CDR3, as DNA: TGTGCCAGCAGAGGACAGGGGAGCTATGGCTACACCTTC.

This chain links TRBV5-4 with TRBJ2-7, with D possibly being TRBD2 (5 bases). The CDR3 runs 14 residues. The V end lost 5 bases, the J end lost 4 bases, and 16 bases lay between the germline ends. CDR1 and CDR2 from the germline V gene are SGHNT and YYREEE (reference sequence). The CDR3 loop reads CASSTDFGSYEQYF. The CDR3 DNA follows: TGTGCCAGCAGTACAGATTTTGGGAGTTACGAGCAGTACTTC.

The chain links TRBV6-5 to TRBJ1-2, with D maybe TRBD1 (5 bases). Looked up from germline, CDR1 is MNHEY and CDR2 is SVGAGI. Trimming took 7 bases from V and 7 from J, leaving 16 bases between them. The CDR3 totals 13 residues. The CDR3 is CASKQDGGRGYTF. The CDR3 nucleotides are TGTGCCAGCAAACAGGACGGGGGACGTGGCTACACCTTC.

This chain connects TRBV6-7 to TRBJ2-7; 9 positions match TRBD2. TRBV6-7 is placed among ORFs of uncertain function. V shed 2 bases and J 3 bases; nucleotides not matched to a gene: 20. The CDR3 spans 20 residues. CDR3 nucleotides: TGTGCCAGCAGTTACAGTAGCTGCGGGAGGGCCTCACGACGAGACTACGAGCAGTACTTC. Its translation is CASSYSSCGRASRRDYEQYF.

The rearrangement links TRBV19 to TRBJ2-3; 11 nucleotides align to TRBD2. The CDR3 has 15 residues. Germline V lookup: CDR1 LNHDA, CDR2 SQIVND (reference sequence). The junction had 4 bases not matched to a gene; V was cut back by 4 bases and J by 4 bases. The chain's CDR3 is CASSKLAGAADTQYF. Written as DNA, the CDR3 is TGTGCCAGTAGTAAACTAGCGGGAGCCGCAGATACGCAGTATTTT.